The 10 T cell receptor beta chains reported below all come from one sample, sequenced in a study of OX40 agonist ivuxolimab in advanced cancers. The data were produced by immunoSEQ multiplex PCR, yet TCRdb's version contains in-frame clones alone and is incomplete. The repertoire holds 80,000 to 100,000 clones, with about 92% as singletons. The sequencing used CD4+ or CD8+ T cells sorted from blood, collected in a trial of the OX40 agonist ivuxolimab. These receptors were taken from an adult with an advanced solid tumor such as melanoma, head and neck, liver or kidney cancer.

On this clone: This specimen includes other DNA sequences encoding the same CDR3. CDR3 sequence: CAISESGETQYF. For the CDR3, the DNA is TGTGCCATCAGTGAGTCTGGGGAGACCCAGTACTTC. The chain employs TRBV10-3 and TRBJ2-5; D not certain. Germline lookup yields CDR1 ENHRY and CDR2 SYGVKD. Trimming shortened V by 0 bases and J by 5 bases, and 4 bases separated the two germline ends. The CDR3 extends over 12 amino acids.

The genes are TRBV29-1 and TRBJ1-4; TRBD1 aligns across 7 bases. The CDR3 contains 14 residues. Germline V lookup: CDR1 SQVTM, CDR2 ANQGSEA. Unmatched junction bases numbered 12, after V lost 6 bases and J lost 8 bases. The CDR3 DNA reads as TGCAGCGTCTCAGGGGGATTGTTTGGAGAAAAACTGTTTTTT. As protein: CSVSGGLFGEKLFF.

The V and J genes are TRBV15 and TRBJ2-4; D is perhaps TRBD2 (5 bases). Germline V gives CDR1 LNHNV, CDR2 YYDKDF (reference sequence). V was clipped by 0 bases and J by 6 bases, with 15 bases between them. CDR3 length: 16 amino acids. The CDR3 region has the DNA TGTGCCACCAGCAGAGATTCCCCCCGGGAAGGAAACATTCAGTACTTC. It encodes CATSRDSPREGNIQYF.

The rearrangement joins TRBV6-5 to TRBJ1-4, with D tentatively TRBD1 (5 bases). The CDR3 is 14 amino acids. CDR1 is MNHEY, CDR2 SVGAGI, per germline. Trimming shortened V by 8 bases and J by 7 bases, and 17 bases separated the two germline ends. The CDR3 bases are TGTGCCAGCGGCCCGGGGGTTACTTCTGAAAAACTGTTTTTT. Encoded protein: CASGPGVTSEKLFF.

The rearrangement uses TRBV6-5 and TRBJ2-7; D may be TRBD1 (6 bases). CDR1 and CDR2 from the germline V gene are MNHEY and SVGAGI. The germline V and J ends were trimmed by 5 bases and 6 bases, with 14 bases remaining between them. The CDR3 runs to 13 residues. CDR3 sequence reads: CASSHNRVSEQYV. Written as DNA, the CDR3 is TGTGCCAGCAGTCATAACAGGGTAAGCGAGCAGTACGTC.

The chain recombines TRBV7-3 with TRBJ2-3; unclear D gene. This CDR3 contains 14 residues. Germline V gene sequence: CDR1 SGHTA, CDR2 FQGTGA. V lost 0 bases, J lost 2 bases, and 6 bases lay in between. The CDR3 coding sequence is TGTGCCAGCAGCTTAACTAAACCCACAGATACGCAGTATTTT. This codes for CASSLTKPTDTQYF.

J is TRBJ2-5 and V is TRBV5-4, with 7 bases identical to TRBD1. This CDR3 is built from 14 residues. V was pared by 5 bases and J by 5 bases, with 9 bases of the junction left unmatched. Germline assignment: CDR1 SGHNT and CDR2 YYREEE (reference sequence). The CDR3 protein is CASRSGTAVETQYF. CDR3 nucleotide sequence: TGTGCCAGCAGGTCCGGGACAGCCGTGGAGACCCAGTACTTC.

This clone was detected only a few times. The CDR3 loop is CASSFDSYEQYV. For the CDR3, the DNA is TGTGCTAGCAGCTTCGACAGTTACGAGCAGTACGTC. The V gene is TRBV7-7, the J gene TRBJ2-7, with TRBD1 as a possible D gene (5 bases). The CDR3 is made up of 12 amino acids. Per germline, CDR1 SSHAT and CDR2 FNYEAQ (reference sequence).

This chain joins TRBV4-2 and TRBJ2-1; D not resolved. Trimming left V 0 bases short and J 0 bases short, with 12 bases between. CDR1 LGHNA and CDR2 YNFKEQ come from the germline V gene. This CDR3 is 17 amino acids long. This chain's CDR3 is CASSQEPGGSSYNEQFF. The DNA of the CDR3 is TGTGCCAGCAGCCAAGAGCCGGGCGGAAGCTCCTACAATGAGCAGTTCTTC.

The rearrangement joins TRBV4-1 to TRBJ2-5; D unresolved. The CDR3 extends over 14 amino acids. Germline V gives CDR1 MGHRA, CDR2 YSYEKL. The V end lost 1 base, the J end lost 6 bases, and 12 bases lay between the germline ends. The CDR3 sequence is CASSQALRDQTQYF. The CDR3 DNA follows: TGCGCCAGCAGCCAAGCCTTAAGGGATCAGACCCAGTACTTC.